In its sample, the clone carrying this T cell receptor (beta chain) was seen once. What it binds is unknown. The method was immunoSEQ multiplex PCR; TCRdb's version includes in-frame clones alone and lacks a portion of them. The sample has some 130,000 clones; approximately 88% are singletons. The data are from a study of T cell responses to AZD1222 COVID-19 vaccine. Points from the study as a whole: Repertoire samples came only from after the peak T cell response. Clonal diversity was possibly underestimated; the donors were predominantly white British and more often female. When two AZD1222 doses had been given, Spike-specific TCR breadth and depth rose. Among those given AZD1222, only six were seropositive at baseline.

There are 13 residues in the CDR3. CDR1 is SGDLS, CDR2 YYNGEE, per germline. V lost 0 bases and J lost 4, with 7 bases in between. Source: peripheral blood, taken 28 days after the second AZD1222 dose. This receptor was identified in an adult who received the AZD1222 COVID-19 vaccine. The chain links TRBV9 to TRBJ1-1; no reliable D call. The CDR3: CASSVDGGTEAFF. Here the CDR3 DNA reads TGTGCCAGCAGCGTAGACGGCGGCACTGAAGCTTTCTTT.